What follows are 31 T cell receptor beta chains derived from one specimen sequenced in a study of blood T cell repertoires in COVID-19. Assay: immunoSEQ multiplex PCR; the TCRdb copy retains only in-frame clones and omits some. This sample yields approximately 150,000 clones, of which 60% to 80% are seen a single time; about 9% belongs to the top ten. The sample was peripheral blood. Source of these receptors: a man aged 50-60 years with active or convalescent COVID-19.

This clone came up many times. The chain employs TRBV11-2 and TRBJ2-1; possibly TRBD2 for D (5 bases). The germline V and J ends were trimmed by 5 bases and 3 bases, with 17 bases remaining between them. Germline CDR1 SGHAT, CDR2 FQNNGV. This CDR3 contains 16 residues. CDR3 region: CASSALGAAYYNEQFF. DNA for the CDR3: TGTGCCAGCAGCGCTCTAGGAGCGGCCTACTACAATGAGCAGTTCTTC.

This chain connects TRBV11-2 to TRBJ2-3; D ambiguous. The CDR3 runs 15 residues. Germline V gene data show CDR1 as SGHAT and CDR2 as FQNNGV. V was shortened by 0 bases and J by 1 base, with 8 bases between the two germline ends. The CDR3 region has the DNA TGTGCCAGCAGCTTAGATATTCTTCGCACAGATACGCAGTATTTT. Encoded protein: CASSLDILRTDTQYF.

The genes are TRBV13 and TRBJ2-2; TRBD2 aligns across 10 bases. The V gene end was trimmed by 5 bases and the J gene end by 0 bases; junction bases not matched to a gene: 9. The germline CDR1 and CDR2 sequences are PRHDT and FYEKMQ (reference sequence). This CDR3 region has 18 residues. CDR3 bases: TGTGCCAGCAGCCCCTCCGGGACTAGCGCCCCGAACACCGGGGAGCTGTTTTTT. Its translation: CASSPSGTSAPNTGELFF.

The chain couples TRBV28 to TRBJ2-3, with TRBD2 identical over 7 bases. This CDR3 comprises 18 residues. The trim removed 3 bases at V and 3 bases at J, leaving 15 bases unmatched. Germline V CDR1 and CDR2: MDHEN, SYDVKM. CDR3 in amino acids: CASSFPFFGGRKTDTQYF. The CDR3 region has the DNA TGTGCCAGCAGTTTTCCCTTCTTCGGCGGGAGAAAAACAGATACGCAGTATTTT. The whole variable domain, filled in from reference TRBV28 and TRBJ2-3, reads DVKVTQSSRYLVKRTGEKVFLECVQDMDHENMFWYRQDPGLGLRLIYFSYDVKMKEKGDIPEGYSVSREKKERFSLILESASTNQTSMYLCASSFPFFGGRKTDTQYFGPGTRLTVL.

The chain combines TRBV6-5 with TRBJ1-3; D might be TRBD1 (6 bases). CDR1 is MNHEY and CDR2 is SVGAGI in the germline V gene. With 0 bases removed from V and 0 bases from J, the gap between germline ends came to 9 bases. This CDR3 contains 16 residues. The CDR3 nucleotides are TGTGCCAGCAGTTACTCGAGGACAGCCTCTGGAAACACCATATATTTT. Its translation is CASSYSRTASGNTIYF.

V is TRBV5-1 and J is TRBJ2-5; maybe TRBD2 (5 bases). Germline V gives CDR1 SGHRS, CDR2 YFSETQ. Trimming cost V 0 bases and J 2 bases, with 11 bases left between them. The CDR3 totals 15 residues. This chain's CDR3 is CASSLGHSEQETQYF. CDR3 in DNA: TGCGCCAGCAGCTTGGGACATAGCGAACAAGAGACCCAGTACTTC.

The chain is built from TRBV7-9 and TRBJ2-3; a possible D gene is TRBD1 (6 bases). The germline gives CDR1 SEHNR, CDR2 FQNEAQ (reference sequence). The CDR3 is made up of 15 amino acids. Trimming pared 3 bases from V and 0 bases from J, leaving 10 bases between. CDR3 protein: CASSLDRSSTDTQYF. The CDR3 DNA follows: TGTGCCAGCAGCTTGGACAGATCTAGCACAGATACGCAGTATTTT.

The sample holds a few counts of this clone. This chain uses TRBV2 with TRBJ2-7, with TRBD1 identical over 7 bases. Unmatched junction bases numbered 7, after V lost 6 bases and J lost 2 bases. Per germline, CDR1 SNHLY and CDR2 FYNNEI. The CDR3 is made up of 14 amino acids. CDR3 residues: CASRSTGDPYEQYF. The CDR3 DNA reads TGTGCCAGCAGGTCCACAGGGGACCCCTACGAGCAGTACTTC.

This clone was found a few times. The chain couples TRBV5-1 to TRBJ2-7; no definite D call. CDR1 is SGHRS and CDR2 is YFSETQ in the germline V gene. CDR3 length: 14 amino acids. The V end lost 4 bases, the J end lost 0 bases, and 11 bases lay between the germline ends. Here the CDR3 reads CASSPDTSSYEQYF. The CDR3, as DNA: TGCGCCAGCAGCCCAGACACGAGCTCCTACGAGCAGTACTTC.

The CDR3 spells CASSLFGRGYNEQFF. CDR3 in DNA: TGTGCCAGCAGCTTATTCGGGAGGGGCTACAATGAGCAGTTCTTC. The chain couples TRBV7-6 to TRBJ2-1, with 8 bases that match TRBD2. J was trimmed by 3 bases and V by 2 bases; bases with no gene match: 3. The CDR3 is 15 residues long. Germline V gene data show CDR1 as SGHVS and CDR2 as FNYEAQ.

The V call is TRBV5-1, the J call TRBJ1-2, with 9 bases fitting TRBD1. Trimming cost V 0 bases and J 7 bases; bases outside gene matches: 7. This CDR3 is 15 amino acids long. The germline gives CDR1 SGHRS, CDR2 YFSETQ. In nucleotides, the CDR3 is TGCGCCAGCAGCTTGGACCCCGGGACAGGGTCTGGCTACACCTTC. Translating it yields CASSLDPGTGSGYTF.

The chain has TRBV15 and TRBJ2-1, with D possibly TRBD2 on 7 matching bases. The CDR3 is 15 amino acids. Trimming pared 0 bases from V and 8 bases from J, leaving 14 bases between. Germline assignment: CDR1 LNHNV and CDR2 YYDKDF (reference sequence). CDR3 nucleotide sequence: TGTGCCACCAGCAGAGACCTAGGGGGGGGGCATGAGCAGTTCTTC. This translates into CATSRDLGGGHEQFF.

The chain is built from TRBV5-1 and TRBJ1-4; D gene ambiguous. The germline CDR1 and CDR2 sequences are SGHRS and YFSETQ. The V and J ends lost 2 bases and 6 bases respectively, with 11 bases between them. There are 14 residues in the CDR3. CDR3 residues: CASSLVGRDEKLFF. CDR3 DNA sequence: TGCGCCAGCAGCTTAGTAGGGAGGGATGAAAAACTGTTTTTT.

The chain carries TRBV18 and TRBJ2-2; D perhaps matches TRBD2 (5 bases). This CDR3 region has 16 residues. Between the trimmed V and J ends, which lost 2 bases and 4 bases, there was a span of 14 bases. In germline, CDR1 is KGHSH, CDR2 LQKENI. The CDR3 loop reads CASSPTGPAGTGELFF. In DNA form, the CDR3 reads TGTGCCAGCTCACCAACCGGGCCGGCGGGCACCGGGGAGCTGTTTTTT. Using reference TRBV18 and TRBJ2-2 for the parts outside the CDR3, the full variable domain is NAGVMQNPRHLVRRRGQEARLRCSPMKGHSHVYWYRQLPEEGLKFMVYLQKENIIDESGMPKERFSAEFPKEGPSILRIQQVVRGDSAAYFCASSPTGPAGTGELFFGEGSRLTVL.

This chain connects TRBV5-1 to TRBJ1-4, with D perhaps TRBD1 (6 bases). CDR1 and CDR2 (germline): SGHRS, YFSETQ. The CDR3 sequence is 14 residues long. Trimming pared 4 bases from V and 5 bases from J, leaving 12 bases between. This CDR3 reads CASSKPGQNEKLFF. The CDR3 DNA follows: TGCGCCAGCAGCAAACCTGGACAGAATGAAAAACTGTTTTTT.

This chain connects TRBV19 to TRBJ2-2; D gene uncertain. The germline V gene encodes CDR1 LNHDA and CDR2 SQIVND (reference sequence). The CDR3 runs to 14 residues. Trimming shortened V by 2 bases and J by 4 bases, and 8 bases separated the two germline ends. The CDR3 is CASSIKAGTGELFF. The CDR3 DNA sequence: TGTGCCAGTAGTATAAAGGCAGGCACCGGGGAGCTGTTTTTT.

The chain joins TRBV6-5 to TRBJ1-5; 9 nucleotides align to TRBD1. Germline V gene lookup returns CDR1 MNHEY and CDR2 SVGAGI. V dropped 6 bases and J dropped 1; count of bases not matched to a gene: 4. The CDR3 extends over 15 amino acids. The CDR3 region is CASRGDRASNQPQHF. CDR3 DNA sequence: TGTGCCAGCAGAGGGGACAGGGCCAGCAATCAGCCCCAGCATTTT.

The V gene is TRBV6-5, the J gene TRBJ1-2, with D unclear. Germline-derived CDR1 and CDR2 are MNHEY and SVGAGI. The CDR3 is 11 amino acids. V was shortened by 6 bases and J by 6 bases, with 8 bases between the two germline ends. The CDR3 here is CASRGLDGYTF. The CDR3 nucleotides read TGTGCCAGCAGGGGTCTAGATGGCTACACCTTC.

The V call is TRBV4-2, the J call TRBJ1-2; 9 bases are a match to TRBD1. The CDR3 runs 15 residues. Germline CDR1 and CDR2: LGHNA and YNFKEQ. J was trimmed by 6 bases and V by 4 bases; bases with no gene match: 9. In DNA form, the CDR3 reads TGTGCCAGCAGCCGCACAGGGGGCGAAGATAATGGCTACACCTTC. Translating it yields CASSRTGGEDNGYTF.

About this clone: Its ends do not fully match the called genes, so a read error is possible. This rearrangement joins TRBV29-1 to TRBJ1-2, with D tentatively TRBD1 (5 bases). Germline loops: CDR1 SQVTM, CDR2 ANQGSEA. The length of the CDR3 is 13 residues. The CDR3: CSVEAKGPGTYGF. In DNA form, the CDR3 reads TGCAGCGTTGAAGCAAAGGGTCCCGGGACTTACGGATTC.

V is TRBV5-1 and J is TRBJ2-7; 8 bases agree with TRBD1. From germline, CDR1 is SGHRS and CDR2 YFSETQ. The CDR3 is 14 amino acids. V shed 5 bases and J 5 bases; nucleotides not matched to a gene: 9. In DNA form, the CDR3 reads TGCGCCAGCAGTTGGAAAGACAGGGGCGACGAGCAGTACTTC. It translates to CASSWKDRGDEQYF. Supplemented by reference TRBV5-1 and TRBJ2-7, the full variable domain reads KAGVTQTPRYLIKTRGQQVTLSCSPISGHRSVSWYQQTPGQGLQFLFEYFSETQRNKGNFPGRFSGRQFSNSRSEMNVSTLELGDSALYLCASSWKDRGDEQYFGPGTRLTVT.

This chain links TRBV7-3 with TRBJ1-2; 8 nucleotides line up with TRBD1. Trimming took 2 bases from V and 3 from J; bases not matched to a gene: 5. The CDR3 consists of 15 residues. Germline V gene data show CDR1 as SGHTA and CDR2 as FQGTGA. Here the CDR3 reads CASSLGQGGYYGYTF. Here the CDR3 DNA reads TGTGCCAGCAGCTTAGGACAGGGCGGTTACTATGGCTACACCTTC.

The CDR3 DNA sequence: TGTGCCAGCAGCTGGGAGTTAAATGAGCAGTTCTTC. Translating it yields CASSWELNEQFF. V usage is TRBV6-5 and J usage is TRBJ2-1; D perhaps matches TRBD2 (5 bases). Germline V gene data show CDR1 as MNHEY and CDR2 as SVGAGI. Between the trimmed V and J ends, which lost 6 bases and 7 bases, there was a span of 10 bases. The CDR3 totals 12 residues.

The CDR3 nucleotides read TGTGCCAGCAGCGTCATAGAGACCCAGTACTTC. This translates into CASSVIETQYF. V is TRBV7-2 and J is TRBJ2-5, with no clear D. The germline V gene encodes CDR1 SGHTA and CDR2 FQGNSA. Deletions cut 5 bases from V and 4 bases from J, with 5 bases between. The CDR3 extends over 11 amino acids.

The chain is built from TRBV18 and TRBJ2-5; 9 bases match TRBD1. Trimming removed 3 bases from V and 4 bases from J; junction bases left unmatched: 6. CDR1 and CDR2 from the germline V gene are KGHSH and LQKENI. The CDR3 is 15 residues long. CDR3 in amino acids: CASSPSYRGRETQYF. Here the CDR3 DNA reads TGTGCCAGCTCACCGTCTTACAGGGGGCGAGAGACCCAGTACTTC.

This clone was detected only once. The chain recombines TRBV5-6 with TRBJ2-1, with 10 nucleotides matching TRBD2. The germline gives CDR1 SGHDT, CDR2 YYEEEE. The CDR3 runs to 15 residues. The J segment lost 5 bases and the V segment lost 3 bases, leaving 5 bases of the junction unmatched. The CDR3 reads CASSWTSGSNNEQFF. The DNA for the CDR3 is TGTGCCAGCAGCTGGACTAGCGGTTCGAACAATGAGCAGTTCTTC.

The rearrangement joins TRBV4-2 to TRBJ1-4; 8 positions agree with TRBD1. The germline V gene has CDR1 LGHNA and CDR2 YNFKEQ. Germline trimming cut 1 base from V and 5 bases from J; bases unmatched to any gene: 15. The CDR3 has 19 amino acids. The CDR3 loop reads CASSQGLAAGGALNEKLFF. Here the CDR3 DNA reads TGTGCCAGCAGCCAAGGTCTAGCGGCAGGGGGCGCCTTAAATGAAAAACTGTTTTTT.

This chain joins TRBV13 and TRBJ2-7; D is unresolved. Trimming took off 2 bases at V and 5 bases at J, with 4 bases between the two ends. The CDR3 totals 11 residues. CDR1 is PRHDT and CDR2 is FYEKMQ in the germline V gene (reference sequence). The CDR3 DNA reads as TGTGCCAGCAGCTTACGCGACGAGCAGTACTTC. Translation: CASSLRDEQYF. The full variable domain, with the rest looked up from reference TRBV13 and TRBJ2-7, is AAGVIQSPRHLIKEKRETATLKCYPIPRHDTVYWYQQGPGQDPQFLISFYEKMQSDKGSIPDRFSAQQFSDYHSELNMSSLELGDSALYFCASSLRDEQYFGPGTRLTVT.

This chain uses TRBV7-8 with TRBJ2-3, with TRBD2 matching over 13 bases. Germline CDR1 reads SGHVS; CDR2 reads FQNEAQ. J gave up 2 bases and V 5 bases, and 4 bases lay outside the gene matches. This CDR3 has 16 amino acids. CDR3 nucleotide sequence: TGTGCCAGCAGCCCGGGACTAGCGGGAACCACAGATACGCAGTATTTT. Protein: CASSPGLAGTTDTQYF.

This clone was seen just once. This chain uses TRBV23-1 with TRBJ1-2, with TRBD1 as a possible D gene (5 bases). TRBV23-1 carries the ORF label, with uncertain function. The CDR3 is 14 residues long. Trimming shortened V by 4 bases and J by 4 bases, and 13 bases separated the two germline ends. The CDR3 sequence is CASSPPDSFYGYTF. CDR3 nucleotide sequence: TGCGCCAGCAGTCCCCCAGACAGCTTCTATGGCTACACCTTC.

CDR3 protein: CASNKQGARLNSPLHF. The CDR3 nucleotides read TGTGCCAGCAATAAACAGGGGGCGCGCCTCAATTCACCCCTCCACTTT. The V and J genes are TRBV27 and TRBJ1-6; TRBD1 agrees at 9 bases. Germline loops: CDR1 MNHEY, CDR2 SMNVEV (reference sequence). V shed 7 bases, J shed 7 bases, and the junction held 11 bases outside the gene matches. The CDR3 totals 16 residues.